The clone carrying this TCR beta chain was seen ten or more times. The antigen remains unidentified. TCRdb reprocessed the RT-PCR reads with MiXCR, giving one entry per CDR3 protein. Counted here are around 530,000 distinct CDR3 sequences, 12% occurring once; the ten biggest clones make up 10%. The data stem from a study of response to subunit inactivated influenza vaccine. Study-level points and caveats: Seasonal influenza vaccination, on each occasion, was suggested by the authors to recruit few new T cells.

The ends were cut back, 5 bases at V and 11 bases at J, with 18 bases in the middle. The CDR3 runs to 13 residues. The chain links TRBV12-3 or TRBV12-4 to TRBJ1-1; tentatively, D is TRBD1 (6 bases). The source material was PBMCs from blood, sampled on the day of vaccination. The TCR originated in a man in his fifties or sixties who received an inactivated influenza vaccine. The CDR3 DNA is TGTGCCAGCAGTCCCGGTCAGGGGACGGGGGCTTTCTTT. Amino acid sequence: CASSPGQGTGAFF.